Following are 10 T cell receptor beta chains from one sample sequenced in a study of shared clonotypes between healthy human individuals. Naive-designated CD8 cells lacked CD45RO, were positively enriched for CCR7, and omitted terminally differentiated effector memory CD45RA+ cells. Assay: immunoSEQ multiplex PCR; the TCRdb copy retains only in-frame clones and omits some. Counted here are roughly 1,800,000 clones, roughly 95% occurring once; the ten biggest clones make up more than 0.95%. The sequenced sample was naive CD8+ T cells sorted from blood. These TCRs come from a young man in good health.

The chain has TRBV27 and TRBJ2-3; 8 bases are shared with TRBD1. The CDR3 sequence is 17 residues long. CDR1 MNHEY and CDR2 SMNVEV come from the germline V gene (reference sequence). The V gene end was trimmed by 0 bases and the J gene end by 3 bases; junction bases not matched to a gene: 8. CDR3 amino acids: CASSLSPGTGLTDTQYF. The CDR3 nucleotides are TGTGCCAGCAGTTTATCCCCCGGGACAGGTTTGACAGATACGCAGTATTTT.

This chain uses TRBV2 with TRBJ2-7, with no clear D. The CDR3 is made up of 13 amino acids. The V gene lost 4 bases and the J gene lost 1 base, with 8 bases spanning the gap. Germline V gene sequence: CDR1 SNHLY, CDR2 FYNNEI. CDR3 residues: CASSVLVSYEQYF. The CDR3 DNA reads TGTGCCAGCAGTGTGTTAGTGTCCTACGAGCAGTACTTC.

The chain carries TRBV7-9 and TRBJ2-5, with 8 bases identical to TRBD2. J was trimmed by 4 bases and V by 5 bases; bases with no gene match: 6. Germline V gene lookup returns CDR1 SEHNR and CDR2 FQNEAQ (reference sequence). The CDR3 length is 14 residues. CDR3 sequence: CASSREAGVETQYF. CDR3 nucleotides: TGTGCCAGCAGCCGAGAAGCGGGGGTAGAGACCCAGTACTTC.

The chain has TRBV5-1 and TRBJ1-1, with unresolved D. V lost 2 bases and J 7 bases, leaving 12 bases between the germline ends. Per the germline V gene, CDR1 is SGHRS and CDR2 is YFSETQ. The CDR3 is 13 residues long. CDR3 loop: CASSFLGQYEAFF. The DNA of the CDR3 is TGCGCCAGCAGCTTCCTTGGGCAGTATGAAGCTTTCTTT.

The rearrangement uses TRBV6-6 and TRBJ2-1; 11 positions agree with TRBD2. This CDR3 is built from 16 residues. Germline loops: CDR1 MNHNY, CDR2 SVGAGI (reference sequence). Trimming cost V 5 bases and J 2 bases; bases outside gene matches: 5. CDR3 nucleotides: TGTGCCAGCAGTACCTTAGCGGGGGGGACCTACAATGAGCAGTTCTTC. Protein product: CASSTLAGGTYNEQFF.

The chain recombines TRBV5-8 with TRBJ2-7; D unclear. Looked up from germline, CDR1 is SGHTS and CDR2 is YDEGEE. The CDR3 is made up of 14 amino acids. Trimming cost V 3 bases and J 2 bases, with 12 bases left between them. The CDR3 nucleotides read TGTGCCAGCAGCTGGAGCTTGGCTACCTACGAGCAGTACTTC. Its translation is CASSWSLATYEQYF. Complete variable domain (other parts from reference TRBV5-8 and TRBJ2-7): EAGVTQSPTHLIKTRGQQATLRCSPISGHTSVYWYQQALGLGLQFLLWYDEGEERNRGNFPPRFSGRQFPNYSSELNVNALELEDSALYLCASSWSLATYEQYFGPGTRLTVT.

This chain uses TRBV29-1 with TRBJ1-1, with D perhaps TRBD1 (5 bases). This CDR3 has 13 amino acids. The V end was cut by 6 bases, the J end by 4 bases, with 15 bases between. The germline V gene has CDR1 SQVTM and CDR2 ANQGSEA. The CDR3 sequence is CSVAGGRITEAFF. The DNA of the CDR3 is TGCAGCGTCGCCGGGGGTCGTATCACTGAAGCTTTCTTT.

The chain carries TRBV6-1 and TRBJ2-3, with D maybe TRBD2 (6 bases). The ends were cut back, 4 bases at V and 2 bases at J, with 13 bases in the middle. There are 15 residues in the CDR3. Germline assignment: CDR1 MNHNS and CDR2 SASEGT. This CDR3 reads CASSGGGGVTDTQYF. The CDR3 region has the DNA TGTGCCAGCAGTGGCGGCGGAGGGGTCACAGATACGCAGTATTTT.

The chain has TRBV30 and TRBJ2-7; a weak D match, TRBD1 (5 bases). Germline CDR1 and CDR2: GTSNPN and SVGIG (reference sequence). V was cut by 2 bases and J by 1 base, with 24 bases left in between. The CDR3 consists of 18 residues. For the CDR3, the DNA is TGTGCCTGGAGTCCCCCAGGAGCAGCGACAGCGACTTCCTACGAGCAGTACTTC. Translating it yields CAWSPPGAATATSYEQYF.

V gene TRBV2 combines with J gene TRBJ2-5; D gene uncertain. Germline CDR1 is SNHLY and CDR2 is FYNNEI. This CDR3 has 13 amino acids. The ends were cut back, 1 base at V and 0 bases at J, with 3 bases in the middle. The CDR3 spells CASSEEDQETQYF. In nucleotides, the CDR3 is TGTGCCAGCAGTGAAGAGGACCAAGAGACCCAGTACTTC.